This passage covers 7 T cell receptor beta chains from one sample sequenced in a study of molecular identifiers for immune sequencing clone quantification. TCRdb reprocessed the PCR reads with MiXCR, giving one entry per CDR3 protein. The data show about 320,000 distinct CDR3 sequences, with over 20% seen just once and 0.7% to 0.95% held by the top ten. The sample comprised naive CD8+ T cells from blood, with Jurkat cell RNA spiked in. As to subset: FACS-sorted CD8+CD4-CCR7+CD45RA+ naive T cells. These receptors were taken from a human donor in good health. Some libraries in this study had Jurkat cell RNA spiked in.

This clonotype was observed at least ten times. The CDR3 nucleotides read TGCAGTGCTAGAGGATACTCCTACGAGCAGTACTTC. Encoded protein: CSARGYSYEQYF. This sequence joins TRBV20-1 and TRBJ2-7; D not certain. Germline values: CDR1 DFQATT, CDR2 SNEGSKA (reference sequence). The ends were cut back, 1 base at V and 0 bases at J, with 4 bases in the middle. The CDR3 runs 12 residues.

This clonotype has a count of ten or more. The V gene is TRBV7-9, the J gene TRBJ2-6; D not certain. V gave up 7 bases and J gave up 3 bases, with 19 bases separating them. Germline-derived CDR1 and CDR2 are SEHNR and FQNEAQ (reference sequence). The CDR3 contains 17 residues. CDR3 nucleotide sequence: TGTGCCAGCATCGCCGTACCGGGCGCCGATGGGGCCAACGTCCTGACTTTC. This codes for CASIAVPGADGANVLTF.

A remark on this clonotype: Being one base from a much bigger clone, this may be a read error. The gene calls are TRBV6-5 and TRBJ1-4, with 8 bases fitting TRBD1. Germline V lookup: CDR1 MNHEY, CDR2 SVGAGI. The CDR3 length is 15 residues. The CDR3 region has the DNA TGTGCCAGCAGCAGGACAGGGTCAACTAATGAAAAACTGTTGTTT. Residues: CASSRTGSTNEKLLF.

This clonotype has a handful of counts. This rearrangement joins TRBV7-9 to TRBJ2-5, with a tentative D call TRBD2 (5 bases). Germline loops: CDR1 SEHNR, CDR2 FQNEAQ (reference sequence). The ends were cut back, 5 bases at V and 1 base at J, with 11 bases in the middle. The CDR3 covers 14 residues. CDR3 amino acids: CASSPGIGQETQYF. The CDR3 region has the DNA TGTGCCAGCAGCCCGGGGATCGGCCAAGAGACCCAGTACTTC.

In this sample, this clonotype turned up many times. This rearrangement joins TRBV2 to TRBJ1-1; D gene ambiguous. V lost 1 base and J 3 bases, leaving 3 bases between the germline ends. CDR3 length: 12 residues. Looked up from germline, CDR1 is SNHLY and CDR2 is FYNNEI. For the CDR3, the DNA is TGTGCCAGCAGTGAAGGGGACACTGAAGCTTTCTTT. It is translated as CASSEGDTEAFF. Combining the CDR3 with reference TRBV2 and TRBJ1-1 gives the whole variable domain EPEVTQTPSHQVTQMGQEVILRCVPISNHLYFYWYRQILGQKVEFLVSFYNNEISEKSEIFDDQFSVERPDGSNFTLKIRSTKLEDSAMYFCASSEGDTEAFFGQGTRLTVV.

This clonotype was counted at least ten times. The chain uses TRBV15 and TRBJ2-4; TRBD1 might be the D (5 bases). This CDR3 is built from 16 residues. Trimming cost V 5 bases and J 0 bases, with 14 bases left between them. In germline, CDR1 is LNHNV, CDR2 YYDKDF (reference sequence). The CDR3 sequence: CATSRDRNLAKNIQYF. The CDR3 DNA reads as TGTGCCACCAGCCGCGACAGAAATCTAGCCAAAAACATTCAGTACTTC.

The rearrangement links TRBV5-5 to TRBJ2-3; maybe TRBD2 (6 bases). Germline V gene data show CDR1 as SGHKS and CDR2 as YYEKEE (reference sequence). Trimming took off 4 bases at V and 1 base at J, with 10 bases between the two ends. This CDR3 contains 14 residues. Written as DNA, the CDR3 is TGTGCCAGCAGCGCGGGACTGCGCACAGATACGCAGTATTTT. Residues: CASSAGLRTDTQYF.